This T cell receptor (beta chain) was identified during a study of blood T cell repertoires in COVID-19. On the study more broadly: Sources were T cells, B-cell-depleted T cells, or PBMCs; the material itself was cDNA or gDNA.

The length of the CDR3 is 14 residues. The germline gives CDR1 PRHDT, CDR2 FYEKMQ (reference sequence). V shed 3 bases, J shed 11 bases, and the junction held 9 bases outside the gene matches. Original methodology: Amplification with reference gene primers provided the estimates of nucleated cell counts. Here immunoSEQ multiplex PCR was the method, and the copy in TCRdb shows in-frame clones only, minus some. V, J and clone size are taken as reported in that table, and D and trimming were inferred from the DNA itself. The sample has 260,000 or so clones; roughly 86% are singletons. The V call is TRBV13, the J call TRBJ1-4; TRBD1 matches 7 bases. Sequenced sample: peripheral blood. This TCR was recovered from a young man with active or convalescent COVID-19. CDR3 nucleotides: TGTGCCAGCAGCTTTGGCGCAGGGGGGAGGAAACTGTTTTTT. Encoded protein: CASSFGAGGRKLFF.